These T cell receptor beta chains were read from a single sample in a study of CD8+CD57+ T cells in acquired aplastic anemia. Via MiXCR, TCRdb re-called the reads, giving one row per CDR3 protein. Of just over 400,000 distinct CDR3 sequences detected, about 70% appear once; the ten largest clones hold 3% to 5%. The sample comprised sorted CD4+, CD8+, or CD8+CD57+ T cells (not recorded which) from PBMCs. Receptor source: a human donor in good health, serving as a control. CDR3s include the opening cysteine and the closing phenylalanine or tryptophan. A D gene is named only where the DNA matches it firmly. Clone size is given for some rows only: seen once, a few or many times, or a class if the clone is expanded.

j_gene	abundance	d_gene	v_gene	CDR3aa	CDR3nt
TRBJ2-1	once	TRBD1	TRBV7-2	CASSLGQGDEQFF	TGTGCCAGCAGCTTAGGCCAGGGGGATGAGCAGTTCTTC
TRBJ1-4	-	-	TRBV19	CASSIIMGANEKLFF	TGTGCCAGTAGTATTATCATGGGGGCTAATGAAAAACTGTTTTTT
TRBJ2-7	-	-	TRBV12-3/TRBV12-4	CASSSLGVSYEQYF	TGTGCCAGCAGTTCGTTGGGGGTCTCCTACGAGCAGTACTTC
TRBJ1-4	-	TRBD1	TRBV2	CASIGDRGYEKLFF	TGTGCCAGCATTGGGGACAGGGGGTATGAAAAACTGTTTTTT
TRBJ2-7	many	-	TRBV7-6	CATSPQGYYEQYF	TGTGCCACTTCTCCCCAGGGGTACTACGAGCAGTACTTC
TRBJ2-1	-	-	TRBV11-2	CASRNRDSPFHEQFF	TGTGCCAGCAGAAATCGGGACTCACCCTTCCATGAGCAGTTCTTC
TRBJ2-3	few	-	TRBV6-5	CASSAGMDLSGTDTQYF	TGTGCCAGCAGTGCGGGGATGGACTTATCTGGTACAGATACGCAGTATTTT
TRBJ2-3	-	-	TRBV7-2	CASTLQGAGSDAQYF	TGTGCCAGCACACTCCAGGGTGCGGGATCAGATGCGCAGTATTTT
TRBJ2-1	many	-	TRBV29-1	CSARSGTLYNEQFF	TGCAGCGCACGAAGCGGGACACTGTACAATGAGCAGTTCTTC
TRBJ2-5	-	-	TRBV5-1	CASSQGSSYKSQYF	TGCGCCAGCAGCCAAGGGAGCTCCTACAAGTCCCAGTACTTC
TRBJ2-1	-	-	TRBV11-1	CASSPRQNNEQFF	TGTGCCAGCAGCCCTCGACAGAACAATGAGCAGTTCTTC
TRBJ1-4	once	-	TRBV7-3	CASSPIARAGEKLFF	TGTGCCAGCAGCCCCATAGCCAGGGCGGGTGAAAAACTGTTTTTT
TRBJ1-4	many	TRBD1	TRBV12-3/TRBV12-4	CASSPPGQGNEKLFF	TGTGCCAGCAGTCCTCCGGGACAGGGTAATGAAAAACTGTTTTTT
TRBJ1-4	once	-	TRBV7-2	CASSLAPLGQGNEKLFF	TGTGCCAGCAGCTTAGCGCCCCTGGGCCAGGGCAATGAAAAACTGTTTTTT
TRBJ1-2	many	-	TRBV6-1	CASSEWGAQGYTF	TGTGCCAGCAGTGAATGGGGGGCGCAAGGCTACACCTTC
TRBJ1-5	once	-	TRBV12-5	CASRSGGNNQPQHF	TGTGCCAGCAGATCAGGAGGGAACAATCAGCCCCAGCATTTT
TRBJ1-2	once	-	TRBV18	CASTEGRGAGYTF	TGTGCCAGCACAGAGGGCAGGGGTGCCGGCTACACCTTC
TRBJ1-1	-	-	TRBV29-1	CSVEGGQTNTEAFF	TGCAGCGTTGAAGGCGGACAGACGAACACTGAAGCTTTCTTT
TRBJ1-5	once	-	TRBV20-1	CSASGGPNIEPQHF	TGCAGTGCTAGTGGTGGGCCGAATATTGAGCCCCAGCATTTT
TRBJ1-2	-	-	TRBV20-1	CSARRLADFLDGYTF	TGCAGTGCTAGGCGACTAGCGGACTTCTTAGATGGCTACACCTTC
TRBJ2-1	-	TRBD1	TRBV20-1	CSAGAVRGTHEQFF	TGCAGCGCAGGCGCGGTCAGGGGGACGCATGAGCAGTTCTTC
TRBJ2-2	many	-	TRBV7-2	CASTPSGRDTGELFF	TGTGCCAGCACCCCCAGTGGGAGAGACACCGGGGAGCTGTTTTTT
TRBJ2-7	-	TRBD1	TRBV7-8	CASSLARTGVYEQYF	TGTGCCAGCAGCTTAGCGAGGACAGGGGTATACGAGCAGTACTTC
TRBJ2-6	-	-	TRBV5-1	CASSQYSKQPGPNVLTF	TGCGCCAGCAGCCAGTATAGCAAGCAGCCGGGTCCCAACGTCCTGACTTTC
TRBJ1-2	-	-	TRBV20-1	CSARAGQVAQILYGYTF	TGCAGTGCTAGAGCCGGGCAGGTGGCCCAAATTCTTTATGGCTACACCTTC
TRBJ1-2	-	TRBD1	TRBV2	CASTESGTGNGYTF	TGTGCCAGCACTGAATCCGGGACAGGGAATGGCTACACCTTC
TRBJ1-2	-	-	TRBV10-3	CAASSPVRDENYGYTF	TGTGCCGCATCCTCCCCCGTCAGGGACGAGAACTATGGCTACACCTTC
TRBJ1-2	many	-	TRBV19	CASSIQGTGYGYTF	TGTGCCAGTAGTATTCAGGGTACGGGCTATGGCTACACCTTC
TRBJ2-5	-	-	TRBV19	CASSHGAQLETQYF	TGTGCCAGTAGTCACGGGGCACAGCTAGAGACCCAGTACTTC
TRBJ2-3	once	-	TRBV9	CASSVGRSSTDTQYF	TGTGCCAGCAGCGTAGGAAGGAGTTCCACAGATACGCAGTATTTT
TRBJ2-7	once	-	TRBV9	CASSVVALGGDTYF	TGTGCCAGCAGCGTGGTCGCACTAGGAGGGGATACGTACTTC
TRBJ2-3	-	-	TRBV7-9	CASSLRQPTDTQYF	TGCGCCAGCAGCTTGCGACAACCCACAGATACGCAGTATTTT
TRBJ2-1	many	-	TRBV10-1	CASSDPSGHFSYNEQFF	TGCGCCAGCAGTGACCCTAGTGGACATTTCTCCTACAATGAGCAGTTCTTC
TRBJ2-1	many	TRBD2	TRBV5-4	CASSSGGIYNEQFF	TGTGCCAGCAGCAGCGGGGGAATCTACAATGAGCAGTTCTTC
TRBJ2-3	many	-	TRBV9	CASSVAAGFTDTQYF	TGTGCCAGCAGCGTAGCGGCAGGTTTTACAGATACGCAGTATTTT
TRBJ2-7	-	-	TRBV5-1	CASSSRDQAQYF	TGCGCCAGCAGCTCGAGGGACCAGGCGCAGTACTTC
TRBJ2-5	many	-	TRBV7-9	CATRTQTGTNQETQYF	TGTGCCACCAGAACCCAAACAGGGACAAATCAAGAGACCCAGTACTTC
TRBJ2-1	many	TRBD2	TRBV20-1	CSARIGLAGGAYNEQFF	TGCAGTGCTAGAATCGGACTAGCGGGGGGCGCCTACAATGAGCAGTTCTTC
TRBJ2-7	-	-	TRBV20-1	CSVPRRGAPSYEQYF	TGCAGTGTTCCTCGTCGGGGGGCGCCTTCCTACGAGCAGTACTTC
TRBJ2-2	-	-	TRBV5-1	CASSAGTATGTGELFF	TGCGCCAGCAGCGCGGGGACAGCCACCGGCACCGGGGAGCTGTTTTTT
TRBJ1-3	-	-	TRBV5-1	CASSLAPNMEAF	TGCGCCAGCAGCTTAGCGCCGAACATGGAAGCTTTT
TRBJ1-1	many	TRBD1	TRBV6-4	CASSDLAGGPAFF	TGTGCCAGCAGTGACCTAGCAGGGGGACCAGCTTTCTTT
TRBJ2-7	-	-	TRBV5-6	CASSLQRYRVYEQYF	TGTGCCAGCAGCTTACAGCGTTACAGGGTCTACGAGCAGTACTTC
TRBJ2-3	-	TRBD1	TRBV5-1	CASSLDGTGGTDTQYF	TGCGCCAGCAGCTTGGATGGGACAGGGGGCACAGATACGCAGTATTTT